This T cell receptor beta chain was documented in a study of T cells in Graves' hyperthyroidism and ophthalmopathy. Findings and limits, study-wide: Ophthalmopathy cases were set apart from stable hyperthyroidism by a 13 V-J model. Most clonotypes expanded in thyroid above 0.001 were likewise present in blood.

Trimming stripped 4 bases from V and 4 bases from J, with 14 bases between. CDR1 DFQATT and CDR2 SNEGSKA come from the germline V gene (reference sequence). CDR3 length: 13 residues. This clonotype was seen repeatedly, ten times or more. Its antigen remains unknown. Diagnoses were established using clinical symptoms, serum thyroxine and TRAb, thyroid ultrasound and orbital computed tomography. There were TCR beta CDR3 regions amplified from RNA transcripts. Carried out on the TCR CDR3, a first-round RT-PCR used the HTBI primer set. TCRdb independently ran MiXCR on the multiplex PCR reads; one entry per CDR3 protein. The sample gives roughly 100,000 distinct CDR3 sequences, roughly 50% of which show up once; 26% is in the top ten.

This rearrangement joins TRBV20-1 to TRBJ2-7; a possible D gene is TRBD1 (6 bases). Sequencing was carried out using blood. The sequence derives from a man aged 35 to 55 with Graves' hyperthyroidism. The chain's CDR3 is CSATPTRGYEQYF. The CDR3 region has the DNA TGCAGTGCTACACCGACGAGGGGGTACGAGCAGTACTTC.